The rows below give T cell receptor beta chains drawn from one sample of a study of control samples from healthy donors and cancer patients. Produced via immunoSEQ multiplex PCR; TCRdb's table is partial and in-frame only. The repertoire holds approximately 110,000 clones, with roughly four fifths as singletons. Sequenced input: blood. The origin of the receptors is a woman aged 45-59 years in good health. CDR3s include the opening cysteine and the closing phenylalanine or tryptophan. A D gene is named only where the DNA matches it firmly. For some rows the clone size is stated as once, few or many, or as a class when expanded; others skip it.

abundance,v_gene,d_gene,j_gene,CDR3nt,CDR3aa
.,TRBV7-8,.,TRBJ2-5,TGTGCCAGCAGCTTAGCCTCCGGGACTCAAGAGACCCAGTACTTC,CASSLASGTQETQYF
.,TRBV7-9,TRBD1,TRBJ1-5,TGTGCCAGCAGCGCCAGGGGGTCCAATCAGCCCCAGCATTTT,CASSARGSNQPQHF
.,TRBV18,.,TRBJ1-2,TGTGCCAGCTCACCAGAGAGCAGGGTTTCGTATGGCTACACCTTC,CASSPESRVSYGYTF
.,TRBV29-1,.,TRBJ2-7,TGCAGCGTTTGGGACGGATCGGTGTACGAGCAGTACTTC,CSVWDGSVYEQYF
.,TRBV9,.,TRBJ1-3,TGTGCCAGCAGCGGAGGACGGCACTACTCTGGAAACACCATATATTTT,CASSGGRHYSGNTIYF
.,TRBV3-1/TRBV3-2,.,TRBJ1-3,TGTGCCAGCAGCCATCCACACGGAAACACCATATATTTT,CASSHPHGNTIYF
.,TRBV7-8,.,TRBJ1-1,TGTGCCAGCAGCTTTGGGGAAAACACTGAAGCTTTCTTT,CASSFGENTEAFF
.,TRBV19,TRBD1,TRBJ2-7,TGTGCCAGTAGTATGGGACAGGTCAACGAGCAGTACTTC,CASSMGQVNEQYF
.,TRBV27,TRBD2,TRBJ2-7,TGTGCCAGCACCCCGACTAGCGGGGGCCACTACGAGCAGTACTTC,CASTPTSGGHYEQYF
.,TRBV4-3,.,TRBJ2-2,TGCGCCAGCAGCCAAGATATTCGGGAAGGGGAGCTGTTTTTT,CASSQDIREGELFF
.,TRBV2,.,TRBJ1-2,TGTGCCAGCCATGGGGGGAGGGGAAGAGGCTACACCTTC,CASHGGRGRGYTF
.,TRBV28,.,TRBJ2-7,TGTGCCAGCAGGATCGACAGCTCCTACGAGCAGTACTTC,CASRIDSSYEQYF
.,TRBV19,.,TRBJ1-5,TGTGCCAGTAGTGTAACAGGGAGTAGCAATCAGCCCCAGCATTTT,CASSVTGSSNQPQHF
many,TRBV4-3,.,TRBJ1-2,TGCGCCAGCAGCCGAACGGGACTGGGGTCTACTGGCTACACCTTC,CASSRTGLGSTGYTF
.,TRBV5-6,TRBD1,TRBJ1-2,TGTGCCAGCAGCTTGGATGGGGTGACAGGGGGCGTCTATGGCTACACCTTC,CASSLDGVTGGVYGYTF
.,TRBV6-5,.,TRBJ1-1,TGTGCCAGCAGTCCCGGGTTCGTGGGGACTGAAGCTTTCTTT,CASSPGFVGTEAFF
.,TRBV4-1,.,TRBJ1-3,TGCGCCAGCAGCCAAGTTGGGACAAGACATGGAAACACCATATATTTT,CASSQVGTRHGNTIYF
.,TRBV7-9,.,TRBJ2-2,TGTGCCAGCAGCTTACGTACGGCGGGGTGGTTTCCCGGGGAGCTGTTTTTT,CASSLRTAGWFPGELFF
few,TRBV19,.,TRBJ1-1,TGTGCCAGTAGTATATGGGGCACTATGAACACTGAAGCTTTCTTT,CASSIWGTMNTEAFF
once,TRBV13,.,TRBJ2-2,TGTGCCAGCAGCGCCTCCCTTAGCTCCAACACCGGGGAGCTGTTTTTT,CASSASLSSNTGELFF
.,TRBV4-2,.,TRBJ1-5,TGTGCCAGCAGCCCGGACAGTCATCAGCCCCAGCATTTT,CASSPDSHQPQHF
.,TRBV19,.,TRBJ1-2,TGTGCCAGTAGTATGGCCTCGGGCTATGGCTACACCTTC,CASSMASGYGYTF
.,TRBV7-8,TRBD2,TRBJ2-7,TGTGCCAGCAGCGGGACTAGCGGGAGCTACGAGCAGTACTTC,CASSGTSGSYEQYF
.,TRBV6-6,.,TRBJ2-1,TGTGCCAGCAGTTTCCCCGGTGAGCAGTTCTTC,CASSFPGEQFF
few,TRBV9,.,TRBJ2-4,TGTGCCAGCAGCGTACGGGCGGGAGCCAAAAACATTCAGTACTTC,CASSVRAGAKNIQYF
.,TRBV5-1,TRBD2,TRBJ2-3,TGCGCCAGCAGCTCGGGACTAGCGGGAGTAGATACGCAGTATTTT,CASSSGLAGVDTQYF
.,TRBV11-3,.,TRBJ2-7,TGTGCCAGCAGCGGCACAGGGACCCACGAGCAGTACTTC,CASSGTGTHEQYF
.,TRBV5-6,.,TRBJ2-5,TGTGCCAGCAGCTTTGACAGACAAGAGACCCAGTACTTC,CASSFDRQETQYF
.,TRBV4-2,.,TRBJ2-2,TGTGCCAGCAGCCAAGACGGGCGGAGACTGAACACCGGGGAGCTGTTTTTT,CASSQDGRRLNTGELFF
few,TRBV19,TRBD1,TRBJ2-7,TGTGCCAGTTCCGGGACAGGGTCCTTTAGCTCCTACGAGCAGTACTTC,CASSGTGSFSSYEQYF
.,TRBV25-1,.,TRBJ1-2,TGTGCCAGCAGTGATAGGGGGGGGTCTGGCTACACCTTC,CASSDRGGSGYTF
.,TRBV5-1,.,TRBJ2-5,TGCGCCAGCAGCTTGGCCGGGAGTCAAGAGACCCAGTACTTC,CASSLAGSQETQYF
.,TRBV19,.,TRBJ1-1,TGTGCCAGTAGTCGTAAGTCGGACACTGAAGCTTTCTTT,CASSRKSDTEAFF
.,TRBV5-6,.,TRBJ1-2,TGTGCCAGCAGTGACCCAGGGGATTTCTATGGCTACACCTTC,CASSDPGDFYGYTF
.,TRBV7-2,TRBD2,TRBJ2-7,TGTGCCAGCAGCTCTATCCGGGACTACCCTACCTACGAGCAGTACTTC,CASSSIRDYPTYEQYF
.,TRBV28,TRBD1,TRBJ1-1,TGTGCCAGCAGAAGACAGGGGGACACTGAAGCTTTCTTT,CASRRQGDTEAFF
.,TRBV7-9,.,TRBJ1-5,TGTGCCAGCAGCTTTGGTGTGCGACAGCCCCAGCATTTT,CASSFGVRQPQHF